These 29 T cell receptor beta chains were sequenced from one sample in a study of cytomegalovirus exposure and HLA in healthy donors. It was with 60 Vbeta and 13 Jbeta primers that the PCR ran. TCRdb's table, derived via immunoSEQ multiplex PCR, lists solely in-frame clones and lacks some. The table records under 200,000 clones, approximately 77% of them present only once. The sequenced material came from PBMCs. All receptors come from a male donor in good health and CMV-seropositive.

This clone occurred a few times. V usage is TRBV13 and J usage is TRBJ1-6; perhaps TRBD1 as D (5 bases). V gave up 3 bases and J gave up 13 bases, with 13 bases separating them. The CDR3 runs 13 residues. Per the germline V gene, CDR1 is PRHDT and CDR2 is FYEKMQ (reference sequence). CDR3 in DNA: TGTGCCAGCAGCTTCGGGGGGACGGGGCCCCTCCACTTT. It codes for CASSFGGTGPLHF.

The rearrangement links TRBV19 to TRBJ2-4; 8 bases match TRBD1. Germline lookup yields CDR1 LNHDA and CDR2 SQIVND (reference sequence). This CDR3 is 14 amino acids long. V trimming: 5 bases; J trimming: 10 bases; junction bases outside the gene matches: 10. The CDR3 sequence is CASSPWTGWIIQYF. In nucleotides, the CDR3 is TGTGCCAGTAGTCCCTGGACAGGGTGGATAATTCAGTACTTC. Drawing the rest from reference TRBV19 and TRBJ2-4, the complete variable domain is DGGITQSPKYLFRKEGQNVTLSCEQNLNHDAMYWYRQDPGQGLRLIYYSQIVNDFQKGDIAEGYSVSREKKESFPLTVTSAQKNPTAFYLCASSPWTGWIIQYFGAGTRLSVL.

V is TRBV7-2 and J is TRBJ2-2, with D possibly being TRBD2 (7 bases). This CDR3 has 17 residues. The V gene's germline CDR1 is SGHTA and CDR2 FQGNSA. V was shortened by 4 bases and J by 5 bases, with 20 bases between the two germline ends. DNA for the CDR3: TGTGCCAGCAGCTATCGAGGCGGGGGCGCCTGGACCGGGGAGCTGTTTTTT. It yields the protein CASSYRGGGAWTGELFF.

V gene TRBV5-1 combines with J gene TRBJ2-3, with 10 nucleotides matching TRBD2. V was clipped by 7 bases and J by 3 bases; unmatched bases: 8. The CDR3 contains 15 residues. Germline-derived CDR1 and CDR2 are SGHRS and YFSETQ. The CDR3 here is CASGLSGGVTDTQYF. CDR3 DNA: TGCGCCAGCGGCCTGAGCGGGGGGGTGACAGATACGCAGTATTTT.

The V and J genes are TRBV12-5 and TRBJ2-7; TRBD1 matches at 10 bases. CDR1 is LGHNT, CDR2 FRNRAP, per germline. The CDR3 contains 15 residues. J was trimmed by 9 bases and V by 4 bases; bases with no gene match: 12. The CDR3 nucleotides read TGTGCTAGTGGTTCAACCCGGGACAGGGGTCGTGTGCAGTACTTC. Its translation: CASGSTRDRGRVQYF.

The chain carries TRBV27 and TRBJ2-1; a possible D gene is TRBD1 (5 bases). V was pared by 4 bases and J by 8 bases, with 18 bases between. The CDR3 is made up of 15 amino acids. The germline V gene has CDR1 MNHEY and CDR2 SMNVEV (reference sequence). CDR3 protein: CASSSAGSVGDEQFF. The CDR3 DNA is TGTGCCAGCAGTTCAGCAGGGTCCGTTGGGGATGAGCAGTTCTTC.

The V call is TRBV6-5, the J call TRBJ1-2; D is possibly TRBD1 (6 bases). Germline V gene sequence: CDR1 MNHEY, CDR2 SVGAGI. The CDR3 has 13 amino acids. V was cut by 1 base and J by 7 bases, with 10 bases left in between. The DNA of the CDR3 is TGTGCCAGCAGTTACTACAGGGCCTGTGGCTACACCTTC. Encoded protein: CASSYYRACGYTF.

V usage is TRBV5-4 and J usage is TRBJ2-3; TRBD2 might be the D (5 bases). CDR3 length: 11 residues. CDR1 is SGHNT and CDR2 is YYREEE in the germline V gene (reference sequence). Trimming shortened V by 4 bases and J by 6 bases, and 6 bases separated the two germline ends. CDR3 loop: CASSTGDTQYF. Written as DNA, the CDR3 is TGTGCCAGCAGCACGGGGGATACGCAGTATTTT.

This clone came up a few times. The chain recombines TRBV2 with TRBJ2-1, with 7 bases lining up with TRBD2. The length of the CDR3 is 16 residues. Looked up from germline, CDR1 is SNHLY and CDR2 is FYNNEI. J gave up 6 bases and V 6 bases, and 14 bases lay outside the gene matches. Here the CDR3 reads CASRSRGLDLFNEQFF. The CDR3 DNA is TGTGCCAGCAGGAGCCGTGGACTAGACCTCTTCAATGAGCAGTTCTTC.

This sequence joins TRBV7-6 and TRBJ1-1; perhaps TRBD1 as D (5 bases). Deletions cut 5 bases from V and 4 bases from J, with 14 bases between. This CDR3 is built from 14 residues. In germline, CDR1 is SGHVS, CDR2 FNYEAQ. CDR3 region: CASSRGAGGTEAFF. In nucleotides, the CDR3 is TGTGCCAGCAGCCGAGGGGCCGGGGGCACTGAAGCTTTCTTT.

Turning to this clone: Within the sample, other DNA sequences also encode this same CDR3. V and J are TRBV5-1 and TRBJ1-4; 7 bases are a match to TRBD1. The CDR3 totals 15 residues. The V gene's germline CDR1 is SGHRS and CDR2 YFSETQ. V was pared by 1 base and J by 5 bases, with 5 bases of the junction left unmatched. The CDR3 DNA follows: TGCGCCAGCAGCTTGAGACAGGGAAGAAATGAAAAACTGTTTTTT. Its protein is CASSLRQGRNEKLFF.

Comments on this clone: The junction and the germline gene differ at one end; a read error may be behind it. CDR3 region: CASSRRPGITDTQYF. DNA of the CDR3: TGTGCTAGCAGCCGCCGTCCGGGGATCACAGATACGCAGTATTTT. The rearrangement links TRBV7-7 to TRBJ2-3; weak D call: TRBD2 (5 bases). Germline values: CDR1 SSHAT, CDR2 FNYEAQ (reference sequence). The CDR3 runs 15 residues.

This chain connects TRBV5-1 to TRBJ1-2, with TRBD1 matching over 12 bases. This CDR3 is 16 amino acids long. The germline CDR1 and CDR2 sequences are SGHRS and YFSETQ. V was clipped by 0 bases and J by 8 bases; unmatched bases: 8. The CDR3 DNA is TGCGCCAGCAGCTTGGAATCCGGGACAGGGGGCATGGGCTACACCTTC. Encoded protein: CASSLESGTGGMGYTF.

The CDR3 sequence is CASKSEGLEDTQYF. The CDR3 region has the DNA TGTGCCAGCAAATCGGAGGGGCTCGAGGATACGCAGTATTTT. The V gene is TRBV6-6, the J gene TRBJ2-3; D perhaps matches TRBD2 (6 bases). V was trimmed by 7 bases and J by 6 bases, leaving 17 bases between them. Germline V CDR1 and CDR2: MNHNY, SVGAGI (reference sequence). This CDR3 is 14 amino acids long.

V usage is TRBV30 and J usage is TRBJ1-3; D unclear. The V gene's germline CDR1 is GTSNPN and CDR2 SVGIG (reference sequence). The CDR3 has 12 amino acids. Trimming took off 7 bases at V and 0 bases at J, with 7 bases between the two ends. The CDR3 loop reads CAYSLSGNTIYF. The CDR3 nucleotides read TGTGCCTACAGCCTCTCTGGAAACACCATATATTTT.

The chain couples TRBV7-9 to TRBJ2-3; 9 nucleotides match TRBD1. The ends lost 4 bases at V and 1 base at J; junction bases unmatched: 6. Germline CDR1 and CDR2: SEHNR and FQNEAQ (reference sequence). This CDR3 is built from 16 residues. This CDR3 is CASSSKTGGGTDTQYF. DNA of the CDR3: TGTGCCAGCAGCTCCAAGACAGGGGGGGGCACAGATACGCAGTATTTT.

This clone showed up just a few times. The chain uses TRBV6-5 and TRBJ1-1, with D possibly being TRBD1 (5 bases). V lost 8 bases to trimming and J lost 1 base, with 17 bases between them. The CDR3 length is 15 residues. Germline V gives CDR1 MNHEY, CDR2 SVGAGI. The CDR3 coding sequence is TGTGCCAGCCTCCCCGGGGGAGGGAGGAACACTGAAGCTTTCTTT. Amino acids: CASLPGGGRNTEAFF.

This clone came up a few times. The chain employs TRBV11-3 and TRBJ2-1, with a weak D call TRBD1 (6 bases). Trimming removed 1 base from V and 0 bases from J, with 7 bases in between. CDR1 is SGHNT and CDR2 is YENEEA in the germline V gene. This CDR3 region has 15 residues. For the CDR3, the DNA is TGTGCCAGCAGCTTAGGGACAGCCTCCTACAATGAGCAGTTCTTC. Its translation is CASSLGTASYNEQFF.

The CDR3 nucleotides read TGTGCTAGTGGCCCCGGACTGGATGGCCCCTACGAGCAGTACTTC. Amino acid sequence: CASGPGLDGPYEQYF. The chain has TRBV12-5 and TRBJ2-7; TRBD2 is a possible D gene (5 bases). V gave up 6 bases and J gave up 2 bases, with 17 bases separating them. The CDR3 covers 15 residues. Per germline, CDR1 LGHNT and CDR2 FRNRAP.

The chain couples TRBV19 to TRBJ1-5; a weak D match, TRBD1 (6 bases). The CDR3 contains 16 residues. Between the trimmed V and J ends, which lost 7 bases and 2 bases, there was a span of 18 bases. CDR1 LNHDA and CDR2 SQIVND come from the germline V gene (reference sequence). CDR3 nucleotides: TGTGCCAGTACCTTGGGGGGGGCTAGGGGCAATCAGCCCCAGCATTTT. Translation: CASTLGGARGNQPQHF.

This clone turned up a few times. This sequence joins TRBV10-2 and TRBJ1-5; no clear D gene. The CDR3 runs 15 residues. The V and J ends lost 3 bases and 3 bases respectively, with 12 bases between them. Germline assignment: CDR1 WSHSY and CDR2 SAAADI. The CDR3 DNA reads TGCGCCAGCAGTGAAAGCGGGGTTTCCAATCAGCCCCAGCATTTT. Translation gives CASSESGVSNQPQHF.

This clone was seen more than once but under ten times. J is TRBJ1-1 and V is TRBV6-5; D is undetermined. The CDR3 has 13 amino acids. With 2 bases removed from V and 5 bases from J, the gap between germline ends came to 9 bases. CDR1 and CDR2 (germline): MNHEY, SVGAGI. In DNA, the CDR3 is TGTGCCAGCAGTTACGGCGGGTGGACTGAAGCTTTCTTT. Amino acid sequence: CASSYGGWTEAFF.

CDR3 in DNA: TGTGCCAGCACCCCCCAGAGGGTTGCGTTTGAGGAAAAACTGTTTTTT. Translating it yields CASTPQRVAFEEKLFF. The chain links TRBV2 to TRBJ1-4, with D unresolved. Germline CDR1 reads SNHLY; CDR2 reads FYNNEI. CDR3 length: 16 residues. Deletions cut 7 bases from V and 8 bases from J, with 23 bases between.

The count of this clone is one. This chain joins TRBV9 and TRBJ2-2; 8 bases are a match to TRBD2. The CDR3 is 17 residues long. With 4 bases clipped from V and 1 base from J, the junction kept 9 bases outside the gene matches. CDR1 is SGDLS and CDR2 is YYNGEE in the germline V gene. The CDR3 region is CASSPKRAGGNTGELFF. The CDR3 DNA follows: TGTGCCAGCAGCCCCAAGCGGGCGGGGGGGAACACCGGGGAGCTGTTTTTT.

Comments on this clone: This same CDR3 is encoded by further DNA sequences in the sample. The V gene is TRBV7-2, the J gene TRBJ1-6; D gene uncertain. The ends were cut back, 3 bases at V and 8 bases at J, with 11 bases in the middle. Germline values: CDR1 SGHTA, CDR2 FQGNSA. The CDR3 is 14 residues long. CDR3 sequence: CASSFGEIDSPLHF. As DNA, the CDR3 is TGTGCCAGCAGCTTCGGGGAGATTGATTCACCCCTCCACTTT.

V gene TRBV30 combines with J gene TRBJ2-2, with a possible D match to TRBD2 (7 bases). From germline, CDR1 is GTSNPN and CDR2 SVGIG (reference sequence). Trimming took 7 bases from V and 3 from J, leaving 15 bases between them. CDR3 length equals 14 residues. CDR3 residues: CASPGGADTGELFF. The CDR3 bases are TGTGCCTCCCCTGGGGGGGCGGACACCGGGGAGCTGTTTTTT.

The chain is built from TRBV5-1 and TRBJ1-2; TRBD1 agrees at 7 bases. Germline V CDR1 and CDR2: SGHRS, YFSETQ. J gave up 5 bases and V 4 bases, and 11 bases lay outside the gene matches. CDR3 length: 15 amino acids. The CDR3, as DNA: TGCGCCAGCAGCCGCGAAGTGACAGGGTTATATGGCTACACCTTC. Amino acids: CASSREVTGLYGYTF.

This clone has a single count. The rearrangement uses TRBV5-1 and TRBJ2-5; a weak D match, TRBD1 (6 bases). CDR3 size: 15 residues. V shed 3 bases and J shed 5 bases, with 17 bases lying between them. Germline lookup yields CDR1 SGHRS and CDR2 YFSETQ. In DNA, the CDR3 is TGCGCCAGCAGCTACCAATGGGGGCGCAGGGAGACCCAGTACTTC. Residues: CASSYQWGRRETQYF.

The rearrangement joins TRBV5-6 to TRBJ1-4, with D hard to call. CDR1 SGHDT and CDR2 YYEEEE come from the germline V gene. CDR3 length: 14 amino acids. V was trimmed by 4 bases and J by 8 bases, leaving 15 bases between them. The CDR3: CASSRPGAGEKLFF. In nucleotides, the CDR3 is TGTGCCAGCAGCCGTCCGGGAGCGGGGGAAAAACTGTTTTTT.